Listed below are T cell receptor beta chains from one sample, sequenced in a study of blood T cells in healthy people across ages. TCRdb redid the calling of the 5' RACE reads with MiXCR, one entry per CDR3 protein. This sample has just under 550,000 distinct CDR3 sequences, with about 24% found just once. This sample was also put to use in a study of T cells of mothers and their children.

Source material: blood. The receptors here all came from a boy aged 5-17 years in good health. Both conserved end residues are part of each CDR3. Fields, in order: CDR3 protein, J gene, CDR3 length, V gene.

CDR3: CASSLEGPRQYF; J: TRBJ2-7; length: 12; V: TRBV5-1
CDR3: CASRDQGQSNEKLFF; J: TRBJ1-4; length: 15; V: TRBV12-3/TRBV12-4
CDR3: CASSRQERVETQYF; J: TRBJ2-5; length: 14; V: TRBV5-8
CDR3: CASTTSGRYYNEQFF; J: TRBJ2-1; length: 15; V: TRBV7-2
CDR3: CSVEDLRQGTDTQYF; J: TRBJ2-3; length: 15; V: TRBV29-1
CDR3: CASGQGDTQYF; J: TRBJ2-3; length: 11; V: TRBV19
CDR3: CSALTETQYF; J: TRBJ2-3; length: 10; V: TRBV20-1
CDR3: CSAVIWGDDYGYTF; J: TRBJ1-2; length: 14; V: TRBV29-1
CDR3: CASSSVSPEQFF; J: TRBJ2-1; length: 12; V: TRBV7-9
CDR3: CSARFQGEAFF; J: TRBJ1-1; length: 11; V: TRBV20-1
CDR3: CASRPWQDSYNEQFF; J: TRBJ2-1; length: 15; V: TRBV4-1
CDR3: CASSQVRSPGNTIYF; J: TRBJ1-3; length: 15; V: TRBV14
CDR3: CSTPAPGQGDGYTF; J: TRBJ1-2; length: 14; V: TRBV20-1
CDR3: CASSYTLDRGRNQPQHF; J: TRBJ1-5; length: 17; V: TRBV6-2/TRBV6-3
CDR3: CAIMRISSSHSTDTQYF; J: TRBJ2-3; length: 17; V: TRBV10-3
CDR3: CATSDGITGNAAFF; J: TRBJ1-1; length: 14; V: TRBV24-1